The 16 T cell receptor beta chains in this list originate from one sample, sequenced in a study of glioma-infiltrating T cells after dendritic cell vaccination. Produced via immunoSEQ multiplex PCR; TCRdb's table is partial and in-frame only. The table records approximately 82,000 clones, around nine tenths of them present only once. This specimen consisted of blood, obtained before dendritic cell vaccination. Every receptor here comes from a human donor with glioblastoma.

Worth noting for this clone: The same CDR3 arises from other DNA sequences in this sample as well. The chain couples TRBV12-5 to TRBJ2-1; 10 bases agree with TRBD2. There are 16 residues in the CDR3. Per germline, CDR1 LGHNT and CDR2 FRNRAP. V shed 2 bases and J 8 bases; nucleotides not matched to a gene: 9. CDR3 in amino acids: CASGLSSGGPIDEQFF. Here the CDR3 DNA reads TGTGCTAGTGGTTTGTCTAGCGGGGGACCTATCGATGAGCAGTTCTTC.

CDR3 protein: CASSLVGAAPSGANVLTF. In DNA form, the CDR3 reads TGTGCCAGCAGCTTAGTGGGAGCAGCCCCCTCTGGGGCCAACGTCCTGACTTTC. J is TRBJ2-6 and V is TRBV11-2; D might be TRBD2 (5 bases). Trimming cost V 1 base and J 0 bases, with 13 bases left between them. This CDR3 is 18 amino acids long. Looked up from germline, CDR1 is SGHAT and CDR2 is FQNNGV.

J is TRBJ2-2 and V is TRBV19; 10 bases align to TRBD2. V was pared by 6 bases and J by 6 bases, with 10 bases of the junction left unmatched. CDR3 size: 16 residues. Per germline, CDR1 LNHDA and CDR2 SQIVND (reference sequence). CDR3 nucleotides: TGTGCCAGTAGCCGGCGGAGCGGGGGGGCCCCCGGGGAGCTGTTTTTT. The encoded protein is CASSRRSGGAPGELFF.

The chain has TRBV19 and TRBJ2-4, with 12 bases lining up with TRBD2. This CDR3 comprises 17 residues. Germline V gene lookup returns CDR1 LNHDA and CDR2 SQIVND (reference sequence). Trimming removed 6 bases from V and 9 bases from J; junction bases left unmatched: 15. The CDR3 sequence is CASSKTSGRVGGGIQYF. CDR3 bases: TGTGCCAGTAGCAAGACTAGCGGGAGAGTTGGTGGTGGCATTCAGTACTTC.

The chain has TRBV5-1 and TRBJ2-1; 14 bases agree with TRBD2. Germline CDR1 reads SGHRS; CDR2 reads YFSETQ. This CDR3 spans 20 amino acids. The V and J ends lost 5 bases and 1 base, in that order; junction bases with no gene match: 14. The CDR3 sequence: CASRATAGTSGRGSYNEQFF. The CDR3, as DNA: TGCGCCAGCAGGGCTACTGCCGGGACTAGCGGGAGAGGGTCCTACAATGAGCAGTTCTTC. The entire variable domain, with the rest obtained from reference TRBV5-1 and TRBJ2-1, is as follows: KAGVTQTPRYLIKTRGQQVTLSCSPISGHRSVSWYQQTPGQGLQFLFEYFSETQRNKGNFPGRFSGRQFSNSRSEMNVSTLELGDSALYLCASRATAGTSGRGSYNEQFFGPGTRLTVL.

The rearrangement joins TRBV5-1 to TRBJ1-1; unclear D gene. Germline assignment: CDR1 SGHRS and CDR2 YFSETQ. The CDR3 runs 12 residues. V dropped 3 bases and J dropped 8 bases, with 11 bases sitting between them. The CDR3 nucleotides are TGCGCCAGCAGCTACGGGGAGGAAGAAGCTTTCTTT. This encodes CASSYGEEEAFF.

The V gene is TRBV13, the J gene TRBJ1-2; TRBD1 agrees at 9 bases. V was pared by 5 bases and J by 7 bases, with 8 bases of the junction left unmatched. The CDR3 runs to 14 residues. Germline assignment: CDR1 PRHDT and CDR2 FYEKMQ (reference sequence). The CDR3 sequence: CASSATGGGSGYTF. CDR3 DNA: TGTGCCAGCAGCGCAACAGGGGGCGGCTCTGGCTACACCTTC.

The CDR3 protein is CASRPSSPSGTGDNQPQHF. Written as DNA, the CDR3 is TGTGCCAGTAGACCCTCAAGTCCCTCCGGGACAGGGGACAATCAGCCCCAGCATTTT. V gene TRBV19 combines with J gene TRBJ1-5, with TRBD1 identical over 10 bases. The V and J ends lost 6 bases and 3 bases, in that order; junction bases with no gene match: 17. The CDR3 totals 19 residues. CDR1 and CDR2 from the germline V gene are LNHDA and SQIVND (reference sequence).

This sequence joins TRBV6-1 and TRBJ1-4; D not certain. Between the trimmed V and J ends, which lost 3 bases and 8 bases, there was a span of 7 bases. From germline, CDR1 is MNHNS and CDR2 SASEGT. The CDR3 length is 12 residues. The CDR3: CASSDYREKLFF. DNA for the CDR3: TGTGCCAGCAGTGATTACAGAGAAAAACTGTTTTTT.

This chain joins TRBV6-6 and TRBJ2-7; TRBD1 aligns across 7 bases. In germline, CDR1 is MNHNY, CDR2 SVGAGI (reference sequence). The CDR3 has 14 residues. The V segment lost 0 bases and the J segment 4 bases; nucleotides outside the gene matches: 3. DNA of the CDR3: TGTGCCAGCAGTTACTCTGACAGGGTGTACGAGCAGTACTTC. Protein product: CASSYSDRVYEQYF.

CDR3 sequence reads: CASSPGGRGLHYGYTF. The DNA of the CDR3 is TGCGCCAGCAGCCCAGGAGGGAGGGGGTTACACTATGGCTACACCTTC. J is TRBJ1-2 and V is TRBV4-1; perhaps TRBD1 as D (6 bases). V was shortened by 4 bases and J by 3 bases, with 18 bases between the two germline ends. The CDR3 spans 16 residues. CDR1 MGHRA and CDR2 YSYEKL come from the germline V gene.

The V call is TRBV5-1, the J call TRBJ1-6; 8 bases fit TRBD1. The CDR3 runs 14 residues. Unmatched junction bases numbered 4, after V lost 3 bases and J lost 8 bases. CDR1 is SGHRS, CDR2 YFSETQ, per germline. The CDR3, as DNA: TGCGCCAGCAGCTGGGGACAGGACCATTCACCCCTCCACTTT. This translates into CASSWGQDHSPLHF.

This rearrangement joins TRBV29-1 to TRBJ2-5; 12 nucleotides align to TRBD2. The V and J ends lost 4 bases and 5 bases, in that order; junction bases with no gene match: 5. This CDR3 spans 14 amino acids. Germline V gene sequence: CDR1 SQVTM, CDR2 ANQGSEA. Written as DNA, the CDR3 is TGCAGCGTTGGACTAGCGGGAGTGGAGGAGACCCAGTACTTC. Protein sequence: CSVGLAGVEETQYF.

This chain links TRBV2 with TRBJ2-1, with 10 bases aligning to TRBD1. V trimming: 6 bases; J trimming: 14 bases; junction bases outside the gene matches: 7. Germline V lookup: CDR1 SNHLY, CDR2 FYNNEI. The CDR3 extends over 12 amino acids. The CDR3: CASRKMGQGKFF. CDR3 nucleotide sequence: TGTGCCAGCAGAAAGATGGGACAGGGGAAGTTCTTC.

This clone appeared a single time. V and J are TRBV6-5 and TRBJ1-2; 7 nucleotides line up with TRBD1. The CDR3 is 12 residues long. The trim removed 6 bases at V and 8 bases at J, leaving 6 bases unmatched. Germline V gene lookup returns CDR1 MNHEY and CDR2 SVGAGI. CDR3 in DNA: TGTGCCAGCAGCTCAGGGGGGATCGGCTACACCTTC. Translated, it gives CASSSGGIGYTF.

Regarding this clone: At one boundary the junction diverges from the germline segment, which might be a read error. The chain is built from TRBV7-7 and TRBJ2-5; 8 nucleotides agree with TRBD2. The CDR3 sequence is 14 residues long. Germline lookup yields CDR1 SSHAT and CDR2 FNYEAQ (reference sequence). Written as DNA, the CDR3 is TGTGCTAGCAGCCCCCGGGGGGGAGAAGAGACCCAGTACTTC. This translates into CASSPRGGEETQYF. Full variable domain (rest looked up from reference TRBV7-7 and TRBJ2-5): GAGVSQSPRYKVTKRGQDVTLRCDPISSHATLYWYQQALGQGPEFLTYFNYEAQPDKSGLPSDRFSAERPEGSISTLTIQRTEQRDSAMYRCASSPRGGEETQYFGPGTRLLVL.